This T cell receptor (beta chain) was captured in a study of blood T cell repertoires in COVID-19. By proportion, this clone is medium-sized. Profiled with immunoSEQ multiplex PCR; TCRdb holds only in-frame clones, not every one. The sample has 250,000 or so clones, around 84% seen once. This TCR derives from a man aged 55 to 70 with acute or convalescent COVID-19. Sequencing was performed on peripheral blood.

CDR3 amino acids: CASSPMGGATDTQYF. DNA of the CDR3: TGTGCCAGCAGCCCCATGGGGGGGGCTACAGATACGCAGTATTTT. The chain couples TRBV7-3 to TRBJ2-3; D is perhaps TRBD2 (7 bases). This CDR3 contains 15 residues. From germline, CDR1 is SGHTA and CDR2 FQGTGA. Trimming shortened V by 5 bases and J by 3 bases, and 15 bases separated the two germline ends.